This TCR beta chain came from a study of T cell responses to AZD1222 COVID-19 vaccine. Study findings and constraints: In a largely white British group with more females than males, clonal diversity was possibly underestimated. Across the whole spike, CD4 TCRs peaked at regions 160-218 and 743-854. Sampled repertoires all dated from after the peak T cell response.

The CDR3 consists of 15 residues. Trimming left V 2 bases short and J 2 bases short, with 11 bases between. Germline lookup yields CDR1 SGHDT and CDR2 YYEEEE. A remark on this clone: Its specificity is not known.

TCRdb keeps only in-frame clones here, not all; method: immunoSEQ multiplex PCR. The sample has about 120,000 clones; under 95% are singletons. Combined were second doses at about 4 or about 12 weeks. The TCR comes from an adult who received the AZD1222 COVID-19 vaccine. The sample consisted of peripheral blood, taken 28 days after the second AZD1222 dose. V gene TRBV5-6 combines with J gene TRBJ1-3, with D hard to call. The CDR3 protein is CASSFGSSAGNTIYF. The DNA for the CDR3 is TGTGCCAGCAGCTTCGGCAGCTCGGCTGGAAACACCATATATTTT.